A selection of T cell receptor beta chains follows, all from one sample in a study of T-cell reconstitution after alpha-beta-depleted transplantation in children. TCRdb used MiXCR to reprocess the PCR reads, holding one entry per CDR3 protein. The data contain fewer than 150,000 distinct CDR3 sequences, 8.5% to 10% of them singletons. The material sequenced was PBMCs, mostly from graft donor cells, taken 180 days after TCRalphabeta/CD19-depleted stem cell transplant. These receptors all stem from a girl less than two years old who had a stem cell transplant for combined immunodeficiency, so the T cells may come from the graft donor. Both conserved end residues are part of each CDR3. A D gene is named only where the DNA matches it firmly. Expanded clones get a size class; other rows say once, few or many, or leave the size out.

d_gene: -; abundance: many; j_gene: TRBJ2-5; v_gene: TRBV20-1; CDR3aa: CSALPRETQYF; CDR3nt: TGCAGTGCTTTACCCCGGGAGACCCAGTACTTC
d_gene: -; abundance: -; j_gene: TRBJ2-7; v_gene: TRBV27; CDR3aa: CATWTAYEQYF; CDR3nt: TGTGCCACCTGGACAGCTTACGAGCAGTACTTC
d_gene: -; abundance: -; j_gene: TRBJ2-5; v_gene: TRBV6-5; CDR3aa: CASSYSSSSQQETQYF; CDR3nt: TGTGCCAGCAGTTACTCGAGTAGCAGCCAACAAGAGACCCAGTACTTC
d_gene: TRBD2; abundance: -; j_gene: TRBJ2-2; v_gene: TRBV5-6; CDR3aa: CAIGPGLAGDTGELFF; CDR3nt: TGTGCCATCGGCCCCGGGCTAGCGGGCGACACCGGGGAGCTGTTTTTT
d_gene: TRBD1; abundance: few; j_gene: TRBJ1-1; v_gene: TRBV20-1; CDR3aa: CSARDGVGTVNTEAFF; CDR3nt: TGCAGTGCTAGAGATGGGGTGGGGACAGTGAACACTGAAGCTTTCTTT
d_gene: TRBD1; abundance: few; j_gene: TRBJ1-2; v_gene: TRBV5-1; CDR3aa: CASSLAWTGDYGYTF; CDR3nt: TGCGCCAGCAGCTTGGCTTGGACAGGGGACTATGGCTACACCTTC
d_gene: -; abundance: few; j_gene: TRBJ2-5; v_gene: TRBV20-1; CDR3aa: CSAPSAVNSQETQYF; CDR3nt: TGCAGTGCCCCGTCGGCCGTCAATTCCCAAGAGACCCAGTACTTC
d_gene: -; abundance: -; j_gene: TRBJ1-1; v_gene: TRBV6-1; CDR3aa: CATSLVGGAVNTDAFF; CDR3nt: TGTGCCACCTCTCTAGTTGGGGGGGCTGTGAACACTGACGCTTTCTTT
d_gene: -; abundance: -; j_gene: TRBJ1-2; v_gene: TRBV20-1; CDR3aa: CSARPSEGGIGGYTF; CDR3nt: TGCAGTGCTCGTCCCTCGGAGGGAGGAATTGGTGGCTACACCTTC
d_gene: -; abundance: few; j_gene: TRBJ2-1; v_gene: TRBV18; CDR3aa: CASSPPNNNEQFF; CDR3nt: TGTGCCAGCTCACCACCTAATAACAATGAGCAGTTCTTC
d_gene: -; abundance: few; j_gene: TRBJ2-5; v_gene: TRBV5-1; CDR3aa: CASSSRVQETQYF; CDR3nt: TGCGCCAGCAGCTCGCGGGTACAAGAGACCCAGTACTTC
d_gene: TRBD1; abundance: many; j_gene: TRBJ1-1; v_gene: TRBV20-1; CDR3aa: CSATHRGTEAFF; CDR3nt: TGCAGTGCTACCCACAGGGGCACTGAAGCTTTCTTT
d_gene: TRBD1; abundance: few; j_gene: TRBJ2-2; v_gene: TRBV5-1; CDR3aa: CASSRADRVNTGELFF; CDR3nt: TGCGCCAGCAGCCGGGCGGACAGGGTGAACACCGGGGAGCTGTTTTTT
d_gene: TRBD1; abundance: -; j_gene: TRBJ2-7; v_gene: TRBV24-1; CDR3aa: CATSGGQGYEQYF; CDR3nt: TGTGCCACCAGTGGGGGACAGGGGTACGAGCAGTACTTC
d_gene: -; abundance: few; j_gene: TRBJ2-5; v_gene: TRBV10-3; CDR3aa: CAISDQINVQETQYF; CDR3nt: TGTGCCATCAGTGACCAAATTAACGTACAAGAGACCCAGTACTTC
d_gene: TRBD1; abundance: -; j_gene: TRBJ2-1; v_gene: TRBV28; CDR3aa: CASTFTDRGGSYNEQFF; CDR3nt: TGTGCCAGCACCTTCACAGACAGGGGTGGGTCCTACAATGAGCAGTTCTTC
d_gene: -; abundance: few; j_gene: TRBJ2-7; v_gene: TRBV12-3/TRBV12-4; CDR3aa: CASSNQGQYYEQYF; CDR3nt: TGTGCCAGCAGTAACCAAGGGCAATACTACGAGCAGTACTTC
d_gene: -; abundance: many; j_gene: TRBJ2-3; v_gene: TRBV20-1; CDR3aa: CSARGLGGLDTQYF; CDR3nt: TGCAGTGCTAGGGGGTTAGGCGGACTAGATACGCAGTATTTT
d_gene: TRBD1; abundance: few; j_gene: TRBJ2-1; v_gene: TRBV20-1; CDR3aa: CSARGDSSYNEQFF; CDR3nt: TGCAGTGCTAGGGGGGACAGCTCCTACAATGAGCAGTTCTTC
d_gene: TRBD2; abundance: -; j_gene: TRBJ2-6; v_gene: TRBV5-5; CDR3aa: CASYRTSGLSSGANGLTF; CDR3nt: TGTGCCAGCTACCGGACTAGCGGGCTTAGCTCTGGGGCCAACGGCCTGACTTTC
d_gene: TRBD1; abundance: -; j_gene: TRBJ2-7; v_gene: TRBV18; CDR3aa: CASSRGQGGEQYF; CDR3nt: TGTGCCAGCTCACGGGGACAGGGTGGAGAGCAGTACTTC
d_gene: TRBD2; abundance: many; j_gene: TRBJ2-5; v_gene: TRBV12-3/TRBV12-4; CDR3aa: CASSLWGGETQYF; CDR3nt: TGTGCCAGCAGTTTATGGGGGGGAGAGACCCAGTACTTC
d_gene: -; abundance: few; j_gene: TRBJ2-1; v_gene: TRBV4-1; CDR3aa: CASSQERSGVYNEQFF; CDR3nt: TGCGCCAGCAGCCAAGAAAGAAGTGGGGTCTACAATGAGCAGTTCTTC
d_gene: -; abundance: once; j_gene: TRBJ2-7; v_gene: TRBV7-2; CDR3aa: CASSSDRGTTYEQYF; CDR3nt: TGTGCCAGCAGCTCCGATAGGGGGACAACCTACGAGCAGTACTTC
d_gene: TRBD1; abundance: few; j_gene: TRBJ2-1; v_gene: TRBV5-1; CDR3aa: CASSWTGGNEQFF; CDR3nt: TGCGCCAGCAGCTGGACAGGGGGCAATGAGCAGTTCTTC
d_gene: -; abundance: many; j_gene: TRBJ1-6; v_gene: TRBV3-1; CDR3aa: CASSNDGVVDSPLHF; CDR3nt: TGTGCCAGCAGCAACGATGGCGTAGTCGATTCACCCCTCCACTTT